The 2 T cell receptor beta chains below come from one sample, sequenced in a study of glioma-infiltrating T cells after dendritic cell vaccination. This sample's time point: after dendritic cell vaccination, including at tumor progression/relapse. The method was immunoSEQ multiplex PCR; TCRdb's version includes in-frame clones alone and lacks a portion of them. The data hold 50,000 to 60,000 clones, with about 79% observed a single time. Sequencing used blood, obtained after dendritic cell vaccination. The receptors stem from a human donor with glioblastoma.

The genes are TRBV5-4 and TRBJ2-1; TRBD1 matches at 9 bases. This CDR3 region has 15 residues. Trimming at V came to 4 bases and at J to 4 bases, leaving 6 bases not matched to a gene. CDR1 SGHNT and CDR2 YYREEE come from the germline V gene (reference sequence). CDR3 bases: TGTGCCAGCAGCGCGGACGGGACAGGGTACAATGAGCAGTTCTTC. It is translated as CASSADGTGYNEQFF.

CDR3 in amino acids: CASSPEPGQAEKLFF. The CDR3 DNA is TGTGCCAGCAGCCCCGAACCGGGACAGGCAGAAAAACTGTTTTTT. The V and J genes are TRBV9 and TRBJ1-4; 8 bases match TRBD1. Looked up from germline, CDR1 is SGDLS and CDR2 is YYNGEE. The CDR3 spans 15 residues. With V trimmed by 4 bases and J by 8 bases, 10 bases remained unmatched. Full variable domain (outside the CDR3, taken from reference TRBV9 and TRBJ1-4): DSGVTQTPKHLITATGQRVTLRCSPRSGDLSVYWYQQSLDQGLQFLIQYYNGEERAKGNILERFSAQQFPDLHSELNLSSLELGDSALYFCASSPEPGQAEKLFFGSGTQLSVL.